This entry concerns a single T cell receptor (beta chain). This entry belongs to a study of T cell changes during pregnancy in multiple sclerosis. The table came from immunoSEQ multiplex PCR; TCRdb's copy has only in-frame clones and leaves some out. This table holds fewer than 140,000 clones, roughly 90% found once. This sequence was found in a female donor with multiple sclerosis, enrolled in a pregnancy study. The sequencing used peripheral blood, collected after pregnancy.

The CDR3 loop reads CASGAGSYEQYF. The CDR3 DNA follows: TGCGCCAGCGGGGCAGGGTCCTACGAGCAGTACTTC. This rearrangement joins TRBV10-2 to TRBJ2-7; a weak D match, TRBD1 (5 bases). This CDR3 comprises 12 residues. In germline, CDR1 is WSHSY, CDR2 SAAADI. V shed 8 bases and J shed 1 base, with 9 bases lying between them.